The present T cell receptor beta chain was sequenced within a study of blood T cell repertoires in COVID-19. Across the study: COVID-19 samples from acute and convalescent phases originated in the United States, Italy and Spain. Sources were T cells, B-cell-depleted T cells, or PBMCs; the material itself was cDNA or gDNA.

Germline V gives CDR1 MDHEN, CDR2 SYDVKM. The CDR3 extends over 13 amino acids. The J segment lost 8 bases and the V segment lost 6 bases, leaving 7 bases of the junction unmatched. As originally analysed: Researchers report that nucleated cell counts were estimated from reference gene primer amplification. Generated by immunoSEQ multiplex PCR, the TCRdb table keeps only in-frame clones and is missing some. V and J calls and clone size are copied from that table; D and trimming were computed from the DNA. The sample shows hundreds of thousands of clones, 65% to 90% of them seen only once. Input material: peripheral blood. The chain recombines TRBV28 with TRBJ2-1; TRBD1 aligns across 7 bases. This clonotype was obtained from a man aged 45 to 65 with active or convalescent COVID-19. The CDR3 spells CASRKTGHDEQFF. The CDR3 DNA reads as TGTGCCAGCAGGAAGACAGGGCACGATGAGCAGTTCTTC.